These 2 T cell receptor beta chains originate from one sample sequenced in a study of cytomegalovirus exposure and HLA in healthy donors (dated by TCRdb to 2015 to 2018). Preparation of the library involved the immunoSEQ multiplex PCR assay. For the multiplex PCR, a mixture combining 60 forward primers for TCR Vbeta segments and 13 reverse primers for TCR Jbeta segments was used. TCRdb obtained this table from immuneACCESS and retained in-frame rearrangements with V and J assigned. These tables miss some clones; where compared with another copy, unresolved V genes account for less than half of the shortfall, and the remainder is unexplained. For this sample there are about 140,000 clones; 75% appear just once. Clones ranked in the top ten supply about 3.5% of the sample. Sequencing input: PBMCs. These receptors were taken from a man between 35 and 55 years old in good health and CMV-seronegative.

This clone has more than one count but fewer than ten. The V gene is TRBV6-5, the J gene TRBJ2-2, with 10 nucleotides matching TRBD1. From germline, CDR1 is MNHEY and CDR2 SVGAGI. There are 15 residues in the CDR3. Unmatched junction bases numbered 7, after V lost 5 bases and J lost 7 bases. DNA for the CDR3: TGTGCCAGCAGTCGGACCGGGACAGGGGACGGGGAGCTGTTTTTT. Protein sequence: CASSRTGTGDGELFF.

The chain uses TRBV27 and TRBJ2-3; 9 nucleotides align to TRBD2. The CDR3 has 15 amino acids. V trimming: 6 bases; J trimming: 1 base; junction bases outside the gene matches: 5. Germline V gene data show CDR1 as MNHEY and CDR2 as SMNVEV (reference sequence). The CDR3 region is CASRPGGGGTDTQYF. CDR3 DNA sequence: TGTGCCAGCAGACCCGGCGGGGGGGGCACAGATACGCAGTATTTT.